The 9 T cell receptor beta chains below all came from one sample that was sequenced in a study of early T cells in non-severe SARS-CoV-2 infection. TCRdb re-derived calls from the 5' RACE reads in MiXCR, one entry per CDR3 protein. This sample yields approximately 110,000 distinct CDR3 sequences, of which more than 12% are seen a single time; 21% belongs to the top ten. Specimen: whole blood. Receptors were obtained from an adult who was a healthcare worker with PCR-confirmed SARS-CoV-2 infection or an uninfected control (not recorded which).

This chain links TRBV9 with TRBJ1-3; 7 nucleotides match TRBD1. The CDR3 has 15 amino acids. The V and J ends lost 3 bases and 6 bases, in that order; junction bases with no gene match: 9. Germline V gene sequence: CDR1 SGDLS, CDR2 YYNGEE. Here the CDR3 reads CASSARQGNENTIYF. The CDR3, as DNA: TGTGCCAGCAGCGCTCGACAGGGTAACGAAAACACCATATATTTT. Drawing the rest from reference TRBV9 and TRBJ1-3, the complete variable domain is DSGVTQTPKHLITATGQRVTLRCSPRSGDLSVYWYQQSLDQGLQFLIQYYNGEERAKGNILERFSAQQFPDLHSELNLSSLELGDSALYFCASSARQGNENTIYFGEGSWLTVV.

A few counts support this clonotype. The chain is built from TRBV12-3 or TRBV12-4 and TRBJ2-2; D is perhaps TRBD1 (6 bases). V was pared by 3 bases and J by 3 bases, with 17 bases between. The length of the CDR3 is 17 residues. The DNA for the CDR3 is TGTGCCAGCAGTTTCCCCTCAGGGGTAGGGGACACCGGGGAGCTGTTTTTT. This gives the protein CASSFPSGVGDTGELFF.

This chain links TRBV12-3 or TRBV12-4 with TRBJ1-1; no clear D gene. Trimming took 6 bases from V and 10 from J, leaving 12 bases between them. The CDR3 extends over 11 amino acids. The CDR3 here is CASSRGRGAFF. As DNA, the CDR3 is TGTGCCAGCAGCCGTGGGAGAGGAGCTTTCTTT.

This clonotype was seen at least ten times. This rearrangement joins TRBV3-1 to TRBJ2-3; D ambiguous. This CDR3 is 12 amino acids long. Germline V gives CDR1 LGHDT, CDR2 YNNKEL (reference sequence). Trimming took 1 base from V and 5 from J, leaving 4 bases between them. The CDR3 DNA reads as TGTGCCAGCAGCCAAGTATTAGATACGCAGTATTTT. Translating gives CASSQVLDTQYF.

This clonotype was found many times. The rearrangement uses TRBV7-9 and TRBJ1-5; D ambiguous. Germline CDR1 reads SEHNR; CDR2 reads FQNEAQ (reference sequence). The CDR3 extends over 12 amino acids. Deletions cut 4 bases from V and 3 bases from J, with 4 bases between. Here the CDR3 reads CASSSHNQPQHF. The CDR3 region has the DNA TGTGCCAGCAGCTCCCACAATCAGCCCCAGCATTTT.

In its sample, this clonotype was seen a few times. The rearrangement uses TRBV3-1 and TRBJ1-6, with D possibly matching TRBD1 (6 bases). The CDR3 has 16 residues. V was pared by 4 bases and J by 6 bases, with 16 bases between. Germline V CDR1 and CDR2: LGHDT, YNNKEL (reference sequence). The CDR3 region has the DNA TGTGCCAGCAGCCGGGACAATCGGGGGAGTAATTCACCCCTCCACTTT. Translating gives CASSRDNRGSNSPLHF.

J is TRBJ1-4 and V is TRBV27; no reliable D call. In germline, CDR1 is MNHEY, CDR2 SMNVEV (reference sequence). CDR3 size: 13 residues. V lost 8 bases to trimming and J lost 8 bases, with 15 bases between them. CDR3: CASAPFSAEKLFF. The CDR3 nucleotides are TGTGCCAGCGCTCCCTTCTCCGCCGAAAAACTGTTTTTT. Variable domain in full (rest from reference TRBV27 and TRBJ1-4): EAQVTQNPRYLITVTGKKLTVTCSQNMNHEYMSWYRQDPGLGLRQIYYSMNVEVTDKGDVPEGYKVSRKEKRNFPLILESPSPNQTSLYFCASAPFSAEKLFFGSGTQLSVL.

V gene TRBV2 combines with J gene TRBJ1-6; D is perhaps TRBD1 (6 bases). The V gene lost 6 bases and the J gene lost 5 bases, with 14 bases spanning the gap. Per the germline V gene, CDR1 is SNHLY and CDR2 is FYNNEI. This CDR3 has 15 amino acids. The CDR3 sequence is CASSLEGGHNSPLHF. In nucleotides, the CDR3 is TGTGCCAGCAGCCTGGAGGGGGGGCATAATTCACCCCTCCACTTT.

This clonotype has only a few counts. The rearrangement uses TRBV13 and TRBJ2-7; tentative D call: TRBD1 (5 bases). Trimming took off 5 bases at V and 2 bases at J, with 16 bases between the two ends. CDR1 is PRHDT, CDR2 FYEKMQ, per germline (reference sequence). The length of the CDR3 is 15 residues. The DNA of the CDR3 is TGTGCCAGCAGCCCTCCCCGCACAGGACCCTACGAGCAGTACTTC. Translated, it gives CASSPPRTGPYEQYF.